Included here is one TCR beta chain sequence, with context. Its antigen remains unidentified. The CDR3 consists of 17 residues. V lost 3 bases to trimming and J lost 3 bases; unmatched junction nucleotides: 10. The germline V gene encodes CDR1 KGHSH and CDR2 LQKENI. Profiling relied on immunoSEQ multiplex PCR, and the TCRdb table lists in-frame clones only, not all of them. This table has 95,000 to 100,000 clones, more than 80% appearing once. This specimen belongs to a study of OX40 agonist ivuxolimab in advanced cancers. Study observations and caveats: At 0.1 to 3.0 mg/kg and by week 6, clonal expansion occurred in CD4+ and CD8+ blood T cells.

The clonotype originates from an adult with an advanced solid tumor such as melanoma, head and neck, liver or kidney cancer. Sequences were derived from CD4+ or CD8+ T cells sorted from blood, sampled in a trial of the OX40 agonist ivuxolimab. This chain connects TRBV18 to TRBJ1-4; 7 nucleotides align to TRBD1. CDR3 sequence: CASSPPRGQAPNEKLFF. The CDR3, as DNA: TGTGCCAGCTCACCCCCTCGAGGACAGGCTCCTAATGAAAAACTGTTTTTT.